The entry that follows covers one TCR beta chain sequence. What it binds is not known. These data come from a study of CD8+ T cells in alopecia areata. Whole-study results and caveats: Many expanded lesional clones stayed in scalp and blood while on tofacitinib.

The trim removed 6 bases at V and 5 bases at J, leaving 12 bases unmatched. There are 16 residues in the CDR3. Germline V gene sequence: CDR1 SGDLS, CDR2 YYNGEE. Isolated RNA was reverse transcribed into cDNA used as the sequencing template. Assay: immunoSEQ multiplex PCR; the TCRdb copy retains only in-frame clones and omits some. Counted here are fewer than 200,000 clones, approximately 52% occurring once; the ten biggest clones make up approximately 16%. Treatment denoted: oral pan-JAK inhibitor, 5-10 mg twice daily. Samples from alopecia areata patients were lesional scalp punch biopsies and peripheral blood.

This clonotype was obtained from a human donor with alopecia areata. The chain employs TRBV9 and TRBJ2-2; 8 nucleotides match TRBD2. The sample in question was CD4+ T cells sorted from blood, obtained at approximately week 55, from a patient treated with tofacitinib. The CDR3 DNA follows: TGTGCCAGCACGGGAGGGGATGAGACGTTTACCGGGGAGCTGTTTTTT. Translated: CASTGGDETFTGELFF.